The source of this T cell receptor beta chain is a study of blood T cell repertoires in COVID-19. Looking at the study overall: Acute and convalescent COVID-19 samples came from the United States, Italy and Spain. From T cells, B-cell-depleted T cells, or PBMCs came the material, which was cDNA or gDNA.

Here immunoSEQ multiplex PCR was the method, and the copy in TCRdb shows in-frame clones only, minus some. There are approximately 190,000 clones in the sample; over 70% occur only once, and roughly 17% lies in the top ten. Germline values: CDR1 LNHDA, CDR2 SQIVND (reference sequence). Trimming took 6 bases from V and 0 from J; bases not matched to a gene: 10. This CDR3 region has 17 residues. The V gene is TRBV19, the J gene TRBJ2-1; 8 nucleotides line up with TRBD2. The TCR was taken from a man aged 55 to 70 with active or convalescent COVID-19. The sample taken for sequencing was peripheral blood. The CDR3 bases are TGTGCCAGTAGCCGAGACTCTAGCGGGTCCTCCTACAATGAGCAGTTCTTC. Protein sequence: CASSRDSSGSSYNEQFF.